The 11 T cell receptor beta chains listed next were all sequenced from one sample in a study of blood T cell repertoires in COVID-19. The method was immunoSEQ multiplex PCR; TCRdb's version includes in-frame clones alone and lacks a portion of them. Of approximately 350,000 clones in the sample, 75% to 90% were seen once. Sequenced material: peripheral blood. These receptors were obtained from a woman aged 55-70 years with COVID-19, enrolled during active disease.

This clone appeared a single time. The CDR3 sequence is CASSYSGRGSPLHF. The DNA for the CDR3 is TGTGCCAGCAGTTACTCAGGACGAGGGTCACCCCTCCACTTT. The chain links TRBV6-5 to TRBJ1-6; no clear D gene. This CDR3 has 14 residues. CDR1 and CDR2 (germline): MNHEY, SVGAGI. V was pared by 0 bases and J by 10 bases, with 10 bases between.

The V call is TRBV19, the J call TRBJ1-5, with 9 bases identical to TRBD1. The germline CDR1 and CDR2 sequences are LNHDA and SQIVND (reference sequence). The CDR3 sequence is 17 residues long. The V gene end was trimmed by 4 bases and the J gene end by 3 bases; junction bases not matched to a gene: 10. CDR3 nucleotide sequence: TGTGCCAGTAGTACCGGACAGGGGCTCGGAGTCAATCAGCCCCAGCATTTT. It translates to CASSTGQGLGVNQPQHF.

This clone was seen once. This sequence joins TRBV7-3 and TRBJ1-6; D not certain. Trimming took off 5 bases at V and 13 bases at J, with 15 bases between the two ends. CDR1 SGHTA and CDR2 FQGTGA come from the germline V gene. The CDR3 contains 13 residues. The CDR3 DNA reads as TGTGCCAGCAGCCCCCGCCTGGGCGGGCCCCTCCACTTT. Translation gives CASSPRLGGPLHF.

The chain links TRBV19 to TRBJ1-3; no clear D gene. Trimming removed 3 bases from V and 4 bases from J, with 13 bases in between. Germline loops: CDR1 LNHDA, CDR2 SQIVND (reference sequence). The CDR3 has 15 residues. The CDR3 sequence: CASSIGGGAGNTIYF. CDR3 in DNA: TGTGCCAGTAGTATCGGAGGAGGAGCGGGAAACACCATATATTTT.

This clone was seen only once. The chain is built from TRBV10-3 and TRBJ2-2; 12 bases are shared with TRBD2. The CDR3 contains 16 residues. Trimming at V came to 8 bases and at J to 6 bases, leaving 10 bases not matched to a gene. Germline V gene sequence: CDR1 ENHRY, CDR2 SYGVKD. CDR3 in DNA: TGTGCCATCTTTTCCACGACTAGCGGGGGTTCCGGGGAGCTGTTTTTT. Translating it yields CAIFSTTSGGSGELFF.

V gene TRBV4-2 combines with J gene TRBJ2-2, with D tentatively TRBD1 (6 bases). Trimming removed 0 bases from V and 6 bases from J, with 11 bases in between. The germline CDR1 and CDR2 sequences are LGHNA and YNFKEQ. There are 15 residues in the CDR3. For the CDR3, the DNA is TGTGCCAGCAGCCAAGAAACAGGGTTTGCCGGGGAGCTGTTTTTT. Protein: CASSQETGFAGELFF.

This rearrangement joins TRBV15 to TRBJ1-2; D ambiguous. V was trimmed by 1 base and J by 6 bases, leaving 18 bases between them. CDR1 is LNHNV and CDR2 is YYDKDF in the germline V gene (reference sequence). The CDR3 totals 16 residues. In nucleotides, the CDR3 is TGTGCCACCAGCAGAGTGCTTTTCGGAGGGATCCATGGCTACACCTTC. Amino acids: CATSRVLFGGIHGYTF. Full variable domain (outside the CDR3, taken from reference TRBV15 and TRBJ1-2): DAMVIQNPRYQVTQFGKPVTLSCSQTLNHNVMYWYQQKSSQAPKLLFHYYDKDFNNEADTPDNFQSRRPNTSFCFLDIRSPGLGDTAMYLCATSRVLFGGIHGYTFGSGTRLTVV.

This clone was detected only once. The chain couples TRBV5-1 to TRBJ1-2; the D is unclear. The CDR3 sequence is 12 residues long. Germline V lookup: CDR1 SGHRS, CDR2 YFSETQ. The ends were cut back, 1 base at V and 8 bases at J, with 9 bases in the middle. CDR3 sequence: CASSLSREGYTF. DNA for the CDR3: TGCGCCAGCAGCTTGTCCCGGGAAGGCTACACCTTC.

The V gene is TRBV9, the J gene TRBJ2-1, with TRBD2 matching 8 bases. V was clipped by 0 bases and J by 8 bases; unmatched bases: 10. The length of the CDR3 is 16 residues. CDR1 and CDR2 from the germline V gene are SGDLS and YYNGEE. The CDR3 is CASSVASGLAADEQFF. CDR3 in DNA: TGTGCCAGCAGCGTAGCCTCCGGACTAGCCGCCGATGAGCAGTTCTTC.

The chain is built from TRBV18 and TRBJ1-5; tentative D call: TRBD1 (5 bases). The V and J ends lost 8 bases and 0 bases respectively, with 14 bases between them. Germline lookup yields CDR1 KGHSH and CDR2 LQKENI. The CDR3 spans 15 residues. The CDR3 sequence is CASTPDTNSNQPQHF. CDR3 coding DNA: TGTGCCAGCACCCCGGACACGAATAGCAATCAGCCCCAGCATTTT.

This clone was seen only once. This chain connects TRBV7-2 to TRBJ2-1, with a weak D call TRBD1 (6 bases). V was trimmed by 6 bases and J by 1 base, leaving 13 bases between them. This CDR3 comprises 15 residues. Germline V gives CDR1 SGHTA, CDR2 FQGNSA. The CDR3: CASRGQAYSYNEQFF. The CDR3 bases are TGTGCCAGCAGGGGACAAGCTTATTCCTACAATGAGCAGTTCTTC.